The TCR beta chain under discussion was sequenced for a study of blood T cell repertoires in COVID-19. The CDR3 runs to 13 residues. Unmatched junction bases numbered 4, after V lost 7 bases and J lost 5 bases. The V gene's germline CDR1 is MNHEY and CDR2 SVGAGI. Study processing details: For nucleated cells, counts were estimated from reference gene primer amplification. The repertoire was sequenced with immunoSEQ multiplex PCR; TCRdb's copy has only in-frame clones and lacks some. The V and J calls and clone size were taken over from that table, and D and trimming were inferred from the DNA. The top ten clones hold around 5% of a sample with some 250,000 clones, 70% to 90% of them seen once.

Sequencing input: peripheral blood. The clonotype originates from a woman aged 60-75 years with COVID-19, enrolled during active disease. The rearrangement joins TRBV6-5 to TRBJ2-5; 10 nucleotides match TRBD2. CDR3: CASNPTSGETQYF. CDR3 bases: TGTGCCAGCAATCCGACTAGCGGGGAGACCCAGTACTTC.